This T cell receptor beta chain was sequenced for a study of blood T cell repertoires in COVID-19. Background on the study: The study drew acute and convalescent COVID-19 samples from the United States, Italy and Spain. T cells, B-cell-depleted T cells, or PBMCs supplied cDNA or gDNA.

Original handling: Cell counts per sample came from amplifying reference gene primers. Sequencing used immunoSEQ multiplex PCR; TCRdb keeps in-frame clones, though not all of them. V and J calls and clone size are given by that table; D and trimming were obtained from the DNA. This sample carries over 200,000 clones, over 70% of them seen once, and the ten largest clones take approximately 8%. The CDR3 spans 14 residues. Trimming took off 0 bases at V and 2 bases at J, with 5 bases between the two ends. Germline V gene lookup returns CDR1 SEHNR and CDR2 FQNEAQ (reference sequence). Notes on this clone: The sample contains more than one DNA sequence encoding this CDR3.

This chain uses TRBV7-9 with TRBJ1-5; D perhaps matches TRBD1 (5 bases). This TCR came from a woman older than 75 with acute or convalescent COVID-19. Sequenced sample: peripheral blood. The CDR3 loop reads CASSLAGGNQPQHF. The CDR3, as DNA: TGTGCCAGCAGCTTAGCAGGGGGCAATCAGCCCCAGCATTTT.